These T cell receptor beta chains were read from a single sample in a study of T cell repertoires in cytomegalovirus infection. In TCRdb, the reads were re-called with MiXCR into one record per CDR3 protein. The sample lists 750,000 to 900,000 distinct CDR3 sequences, about 29% seen once, with around 13% in the top ten. Which antigens these TCRs recognize remains unknown. The starting material was cultured CD8+ T cells from PBMCs, obtained from culture after CMV antigen stimulation. The receptors shown here come from a human donor in good health (CMV status not recorded). Some clones in this sample may be carry-over from other donors' samples. Each CDR3 is given without its conserved first and last residue. Each record gives: CDR3 length, V gene, CDR3 protein.

13	TRBV6-1	ASSPWSELNYGYT
13	TRBV7-8	ASSLSNDRDTEAF
10	TRBV29-1	SATGKDYGYT
12	TRBV6-2/TRBV6-3	ASQAGGIQETQY
13	TRBV2	ASSERQGFYNEQF
13	TRBV4-1	ASSQGGQDFYEQY
12	TRBV7-9	ASSPRDNYNEQF
10	TRBV4-2	ASSQGASPQY
13	TRBV12-3/TRBV12-4	ATWQAIDSYNEQF
13	TRBV5-5	ASSLLGRQGDTQY
10	TRBV7-9	ASSPYGYEQY
16	TRBV7-6	ASSSTPSGRTSTDTQY
14	TRBV7-2	ASSPGRTPPRETQY
15	TRBV7-8	ASTQKGQRVIGTEAF
14	TRBV25-1	ASSEKGTGGNYGYT
11	TRBV12-3/TRBV12-4	ASSFGPDNEQF
17	TRBV19	ASNVERGLLSSSTDTQY
12	TRBV4-1	ASSQVRQGYEQY
13	TRBV6-5	ASSYSPVLDSPLH
13	TRBV6-1	ASSGKTRILHEQY
12	TRBV19	ASSNRDRATEAF
13	TRBV18	ASSPPPGETDTQY
12	TRBV13	ASSFEGDGNTIY
13	TRBV9	ASSVAGGAPDEQF
14	TRBV5-1	ASSTPGTASTDTQY
10	TRBV7-9	ASSLAGGIQY
13	TRBV2	ASSEWAGRAYEQY
11	TRBV11-2	ASSLTVHYGYT
13	TRBV5-1	ASRALAGPYNEQF
13	TRBV7-6	ASSLGGGFSYEQY
14	TRBV5-1	ASSLQGAIYGNTIY
14	TRBV4-2	ASSQEEGLVNNEQF
13	TRBV15	ATSASQVAEDIQY
16	TRBV7-6	ASSQGQRGGTLNTEAF
14	TRBV11-2	ASSLWRGQGVTEAF
12	TRBV27	ASSRKGINSPLH
11	TRBV27	ASSSRGAYGYT
12	TRBV12-3/TRBV12-4	ASSPSGVNTEAF
10	TRBV7-9	ASSLAGGEQF
13	TRBV19	ASSNRDRGDSPLH
13	TRBV7-6	ASSFGVLGTDTQY
11	TRBV27	ASSTPSSDTQY
11	TRBV6-2/TRBV6-3	ASKGLRNQPQH
12	TRBV27	ASSHIGGTDTQY
11	TRBV6-1	ASSELGETEAF
11	TRBV5-4	ASSLPGSPEAF
14	TRBV7-6	ASSPLPRGGNQPQH
12	TRBV7-6	ASSSGTYSYEQY
13	TRBV6-8	ASSSRTGRTGELF
15	TRBV6-5	ASSYSGWDRGVGEQF
14	TRBV4-1	ASSQDEWALAYGYT